What follows describes a single T cell receptor beta chain. The CDR3 loop spans 15 amino acids. Germline V lookup: CDR1 SGHRS, CDR2 YFSETQ. V lost 0 bases, J lost 4 bases, and 11 bases lay in between. This entry comes from a study of blood T cell repertoires in COVID-19. The cohort comprised adults aged about 18 to 89 years residing in under 30 US areas. Participants' reported clinical history set cohort assignment. Original processing methods: Using reference gene primer amplification, nucleated cell counts were estimated. TCRdb's copy holds only in-frame clones and misses some; the assay was immunoSEQ multiplex PCR. That table is the source of V, J and clone size, and D and trimming were worked out from the DNA. Among about 160,000 clones, around 80% were seen once, and the ten largest hold around 7.1%.

The chain has TRBV5-1 and TRBJ1-5; D not certain. The source of this sequence is a man aged 50-59 years who had recovered from COVID-19. Input material: PBMCs or T cells enriched from blood (not recorded which). As DNA, the CDR3 is TGCGCCAGCAGCTTGGGATTAGAAGTAAATCAGCCCCAGCATTTT. Protein: CASSLGLEVNQPQHF. Using reference TRBV5-1 and TRBJ1-5 for the parts outside the CDR3, the full variable domain is KAGVTQTPRYLIKTRGQQVTLSCSPISGHRSVSWYQQTPGQGLQFLFEYFSETQRNKGNFPGRFSGRQFSNSRSEMNVSTLELGDSALYLCASSLGLEVNQPQHFGDGTRLSIL.